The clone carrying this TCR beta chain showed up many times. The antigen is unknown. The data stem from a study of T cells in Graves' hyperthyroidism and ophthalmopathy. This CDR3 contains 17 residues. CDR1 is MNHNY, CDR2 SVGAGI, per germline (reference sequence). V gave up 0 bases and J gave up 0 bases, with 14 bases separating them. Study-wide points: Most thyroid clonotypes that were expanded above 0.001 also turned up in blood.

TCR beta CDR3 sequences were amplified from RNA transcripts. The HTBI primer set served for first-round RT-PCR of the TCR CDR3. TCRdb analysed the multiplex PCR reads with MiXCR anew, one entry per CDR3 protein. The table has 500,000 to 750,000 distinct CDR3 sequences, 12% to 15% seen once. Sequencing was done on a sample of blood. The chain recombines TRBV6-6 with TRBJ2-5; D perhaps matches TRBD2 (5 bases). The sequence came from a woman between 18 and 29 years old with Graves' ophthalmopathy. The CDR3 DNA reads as TGTGCCAGCAGTTACTCGATCGGCGCGGGTAACCAAGAGACCCAGTACTTC. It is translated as CASSYSIGAGNQETQYF.